Listed below are T cell receptor beta chains from one sample, sequenced in a study of T cell repertoires in ileal Crohn's disease. The method was immunoSEQ multiplex PCR; TCRdb's version includes in-frame clones alone and lacks a portion of them. The profile shows about 62,000 clones, 85% to 90% of them singletons. The sequenced material came from ileal tissue. These TCRs come from an adult with Crohn's disease. Each CDR3 is given with its conserved first and last residue. The D gene is left open where the match is weak. Not all rows give a size; the values are once, few, many and, for expanded clones, a class.

TRBJ2-7 . TRBV5-1 TRBD1 CASSLAPGQGMNEQYF TGCGCCAGCAGCTTGGCCCCGGGACAGGGGATGAATGAGCAGTACTTC
TRBJ2-1 . TRBV29-1 TRBD1 CSDHRGWDNEQFF TGCAGCGATCACAGGGGTTGGGACAATGAGCAGTTCTTC
TRBJ1-2 . TRBV29-1 TRBD1 CSVDKTGGNYGYTF TGCAGCGTTGATAAGACAGGGGGTAATTATGGCTACACCTTC
TRBJ2-1 . TRBV9 TRBD1 CASSWDRARSSYNEQFF TGTGCCAGCAGCTGGGACAGGGCCAGGTCCTCCTACAATGAGCAGTTCTTC
TRBJ1-2 . TRBV5-5 TRBD1 CASSLRPDRDSVHTF TGTGCCAGCAGCTTGAGGCCCGACAGGGATTCCGTCCACACCTTC
TRBJ2-1 . TRBV5-1 . CASSLAGEFDEQFF TGCGCCAGCAGCTTGGCGGGAGAATTCGATGAGCAGTTCTTC
TRBJ1-2 . TRBV2 . CASSRQKDYGYTF TGTGCCAGCAGTAGACAGAAAGACTATGGCTACACCTTC
TRBJ2-7 . TRBV10-2 TRBD2 CASGGILAGGEQYF TGCGCCAGCGGGGGGATACTAGCGGGAGGCGAGCAGTACTTC
TRBJ1-1 few TRBV10-3 . CAISESGGGVNAEAFF TGTGCCATCAGTGAGTCAGGTGGGGGGGTTAACGCTGAAGCTTTCTTT
TRBJ1-1 . TRBV6-1 . CASSDPMFRVTSEAFF TGTGCCAGCAGTGATCCAATGTTCAGGGTAACATCCGAAGCTTTCTTT
TRBJ1-1 . TRBV11-1 . CASLHQGMNTEAFF TGTGCCAGCCTCCACCAGGGAATGAACACTGAAGCTTTCTTT
TRBJ2-2 . TRBV7-9 . CASRFGHNGELFF TGTGCCAGCAGATTCGGACACAACGGGGAGCTGTTTTTT
TRBJ2-3 . TRBV5-5 TRBD2 CASSSAGLATDTQYF TGTGCCAGCAGCTCAGCCGGACTAGCTACAGATACGCAGTATTTT
TRBJ1-1 . TRBV27 . CASSLTRGLGTEAFF TGTGCCAGCAGTTTAACCAGGGGATTAGGCACTGAAGCTTTCTTT
TRBJ1-3 . TRBV5-1 . CASSIGQPDLSGNTIYF TGCGCCAGCAGCATAGGACAGCCCGACCTCTCTGGAAACACCATATATTTT
TRBJ1-1 few TRBV2 . CASSGGGGTEAFF TGTGCCAGCAGTGGGGGAGGTGGGACTGAAGCTTTCTTT
TRBJ1-5 . TRBV18 . CASSPLDYSNQPQHF TGTGCCAGCTCACCACTCGACTATAGCAATCAGCCCCAGCATTTT
TRBJ1-4 . TRBV6-6 . CASSPGRTNEKLFF TGTGCCAGCAGCCCCGGACGGACAAATGAAAAACTGTTTTTT
TRBJ2-1 . TRBV5-1 TRBD2 CASSAGLAGGLFF TGCGCCAGCAGCGCTGGACTAGCGGGAGGACTTTTCTTC
TRBJ1-2 . TRBV7-2 TRBD1 CASSSTGGGGYTF TGTGCCAGCAGCTCGACAGGGGGTGGTGGCTACACCTTC
TRBJ2-2 . TRBV11-2 . CASSLGGVTGELFF TGTGCCAGCAGCTTAGGAGGAGTCACCGGGGAGCTGTTTTTT
TRBJ1-2 . TRBV28 . CASSPSRSGYTF TGTGCCAGCAGTCCCTCACGCAGTGGCTACACCTTC
TRBJ2-2 once TRBV28 . CASSFAGGSSGELFF TGTGCCAGCAGTTTTGCAGGGGGGTCGTCCGGGGAGCTGTTTTTT
TRBJ1-2 . TRBV6-4 . CASSDSGRGTGGYTF TGTGCCAGCAGTGACTCAGGCAGGGGAACGGGTGGCTACACCTTC
TRBJ1-6 . TRBV4-1 TRBD1 CASSQGDRPHSPLHF TGCGCCAGCAGCCAAGGGGACAGGCCCCATTCACCCCTCCACTTT
TRBJ1-1 . TRBV15 . CATSTTGTEAFF TGTGCCACCAGCACAACAGGGACTGAAGCTTTCTTT
TRBJ1-2 . TRBV5-1 . CASSLGSGPFGSYGYTF TGCGCCAGCAGCTTGGGGTCTGGGCCCTTCGGTAGCTATGGCTACACCTTC
TRBJ1-1 . TRBV6-5 . CASPHGMNTEAFF TGTGCCAGCCCGCACGGGATGAACACTGAAGCTTTCTTT
TRBJ2-7 . TRBV4-3 TRBD1 CASSQVVTGGLYEQYF TGCGCCAGCAGCCAAGTGGTTACAGGGGGTTTGTACGAGCAGTACTTC
TRBJ2-5 . TRBV10-3 TRBD1 CAIGTVQETQYF TGTGCCATCGGGACAGTACAAGAGACCCAGTACTTC
TRBJ2-7 . TRBV4-2 . CASSQETGGLYEQYF TGTGCCAGCAGCCAAGAGACAGGTGGCCTTTACGAGCAGTACTTC
TRBJ2-7 . TRBV20-1 . CSALFTPEQYF TGCAGTGCTCTCTTTACTCCCGAGCAGTACTTC
TRBJ1-5 . TRBV27 . CASSLLGNQPQHF TGTGCCAGCAGTTTACTAGGCAATCAGCCCCAGCATTTT
TRBJ2-5 . TRBV6-1 . CASSEVRGSRNQETQYF TGTGCCAGCAGTGAAGTTAGGGGGTCCCGCAACCAAGAGACCCAGTACTTC
TRBJ1-1 . TRBV6-1 TRBD1 CASGMDRMVPEAFF TGTGCCAGCGGAATGGACAGGATGGTACCTGAAGCTTTCTTT
TRBJ2-7 . TRBV4-2 TRBD1 CASSQTPGQESYEQYF TGTGCCAGCAGCCAAACTCCGGGACAGGAGTCCTACGAGCAGTACTTC
TRBJ1-2 . TRBV28 . CASKTALDGYTF TGTGCCAGCAAGACAGCCCTTGATGGCTACACCTTC
TRBJ1-1 . TRBV30 . CAWSSLNSSGQVLRVNTEAFF TGTGCCTGGAGTTCTCTTAACTCGTCTGGGCAGGTCCTCCGTGTGAACACTGAAGCTTTCTTT